The 5 T cell receptor beta chains below were found in one sample sequenced in a study of T cell responses to AZD1222 COVID-19 vaccine. Profiled with immunoSEQ multiplex PCR; TCRdb holds only in-frame clones, not every one. The sample shows some 120,000 clones, more than 85% of them seen only once. The source material was peripheral blood, sampled on day 0 of AZD1222 vaccination. The receptors originated from an adult in good health.

This clone was counted a single time. CDR3 sequence (DNA): TGTGCCAGCAGCCCACGGGACAGACTAACCACAGATACGCAGTATTTT. Amino acid sequence: CASSPRDRLTTDTQYF. This chain uses TRBV7-8 with TRBJ2-3; the match to TRBD1 covers 7 bases. After removal of 5 bases from V and 2 bases from J, the junction contained 10 bases not matched to a gene. The V gene's germline CDR1 is SGHVS and CDR2 FQNEAQ. This CDR3 contains 16 residues.

This chain uses TRBV7-2 with TRBJ1-1; D call uncertain. Germline-derived CDR1 and CDR2 are SGHTA and FQGNSA. CDR3 length: 13 amino acids. Trimming took 6 bases from V and 1 from J, leaving 9 bases between them. CDR3 DNA sequence: TGTGCCAGCAGGGTCAATCGGAACACTGAAGCTTTCTTT. This codes for CASRVNRNTEAFF.

The J gene is TRBJ1-5, the V gene TRBV3-1 (or the pseudogene TRBV3-2), with unresolved D. Germline V gives CDR1 LGHDT, CDR2 YNNKEL (reference sequence). The CDR3 is 13 residues long. The V end lost 4 bases, the J end lost 7 bases, and 11 bases lay between the germline ends. CDR3 nucleotide sequence: TGTGCCAGCAGCCGGGGTTTAAGGCAGCCCCAGCATTTT. Translation gives CASSRGLRQPQHF.

The chain is built from TRBV27 and TRBJ2-7, with 7 positions matching TRBD1. CDR3 size: 16 residues. Germline CDR1 is MNHEY and CDR2 is SMNVEV (reference sequence). Trimming took 7 bases from V and 2 from J; bases not matched to a gene: 14. CDR3 loop: CASNREGAGTAYEQYF. Here the CDR3 DNA reads TGTGCCAGCAACAGGGAAGGGGCCGGGACAGCCTACGAGCAGTACTTC.

The chain couples TRBV6-5 to TRBJ1-3; D not certain. CDR1 and CDR2 from the germline V gene are MNHEY and SVGAGI. There are 13 residues in the CDR3. V dropped 8 bases and J dropped 6 bases, with 14 bases sitting between them. CDR3 sequence reads: CASSLTLQNTIYF. CDR3 sequence (DNA): TGTGCCAGCTCCCTGACTCTCCAAAACACCATATATTTT.